The sequence of this T cell receptor (beta chain) was determined in a study of OX40 agonist ivuxolimab in advanced cancers. Looking at the study overall: The costimulatory receptor OX40 (CD134) was targeted by ivuxolimab, a fully human IgG2 agonistic monoclonal antibody. Intravenous ivuxolimab was administered to patients every 2 weeks at six dose levels: 0.01, 0.1, 0.3, 1.5, 3 and 10 mg/kg. Among the roughly 52 dose-escalation patients, about 19 had hepatocellular carcinoma, roughly 15 melanoma, 9 renal cell carcinoma and 9 head and neck cancer. The dose-escalation cohort was around 83% male with a mean age of approximately 60 years, ranging from about 20 to 80. Prior anti-PD-1, anti-PD-L1 or anti-CTLA-4 therapy was permitted, and 30% to 45% of dose-escalation patients had received checkpoint inhibitors. Partial responses occurred in three dose-escalation patients: two with cutaneous melanoma and one with hepatocellular carcinoma. The point of sequencing TCRbeta in the periphery was to test whether ivuxolimab changed TCR sequence diversity and drove clonal T-cell expansion. The paper covers the monotherapy dose-escalation part of the phase I ivuxolimab trial, which included N ≈ 50 patients.

The trial excluded patients who had a history of autoimmune disease or who were on systemic immunosuppression. In every dose cohort, peripheral blood was drawn for TCR sequencing at baseline, cycle 4 day 1, and cycle 7 day 1. The samples were taken from a phase I, first-in-human, multicenter, open-label dose-escalation trial of ivuxolimab. The trial enrolled adults with locally advanced or metastatic head and neck squamous cell, hepatocellular, melanoma or renal cell carcinoma. Before TCR sequencing, CD4+ T cells and CD8+ T cells from peripheral blood were sorted into separate populations. The V end gives up 1 base and the J end 0 bases, leaving 7 bases in the junction not matched to a gene. The CDR3 contains 17 residues, cysteine and phenylalanine counted. Kept here is only the CDR3 DNA, which spans 51 bases and is read in frame from base 1. The germline V gene yields SGHRS for CDR1 and YFSETQ for CDR2.

On the study overall, not on this receptor specifically: At doses of 0.1 to 3.0 mg/kg, clonal expansion of both CD4+ and CD8+ blood T cells was observed from baseline to week 6. On average, CD8+ T cells showed more expanded clones than CD4+ T cells after ivuxolimab. Partial responders in the 0.1-3.0 mg/kg groups had among the lowest normalized peripheral clonal expansion, especially among CD8+ T cells. The antigen specificity of the peripheral T cells that underwent clonal expansion was not determined. Low levels of normalized T-cell clonal expansion were also shown by some nonresponding patients.

For sequencing of the TCRbeta CDR3 region, genomic DNA was extracted from the sorted cells. TCRbeta CDR3 regions were sequenced using the immunoSEQ Assay. Entries here come from immuneACCESS through TCRdb and include only in-frame sequences with V and J called. Some clones fail to appear in such tables; in the studies checked, an unresolved V gene covers under half of the shortfall, and the cause of the remainder is unknown. The sample table holds some 60,000 clones, of which approximately 80% were seen once. The biggest ten clones account for around 2% of the sample. Details on this clone: Its antigen target is currently unknown. No much larger clone exists at a distance of one base, and base qualities are not known.

Recombination joined TRBV5-1 with TRBJ1-3, with 7 junctional bases fitting TRBD1. The receptor was isolated from an adult with an advanced solid tumor such as melanoma, head and neck, liver or kidney cancer. Sequencing used CD4+ or CD8+ T cells sorted from blood, obtained in a trial of the OX40 agonist ivuxolimab. In nucleotides, the sequence is TGCGCCAGCAGCTTGTCAGGGACAGTTAACTCTGGAAACACCATATATTTT. Translation gives CASSLSGTVNSGNTIYF.